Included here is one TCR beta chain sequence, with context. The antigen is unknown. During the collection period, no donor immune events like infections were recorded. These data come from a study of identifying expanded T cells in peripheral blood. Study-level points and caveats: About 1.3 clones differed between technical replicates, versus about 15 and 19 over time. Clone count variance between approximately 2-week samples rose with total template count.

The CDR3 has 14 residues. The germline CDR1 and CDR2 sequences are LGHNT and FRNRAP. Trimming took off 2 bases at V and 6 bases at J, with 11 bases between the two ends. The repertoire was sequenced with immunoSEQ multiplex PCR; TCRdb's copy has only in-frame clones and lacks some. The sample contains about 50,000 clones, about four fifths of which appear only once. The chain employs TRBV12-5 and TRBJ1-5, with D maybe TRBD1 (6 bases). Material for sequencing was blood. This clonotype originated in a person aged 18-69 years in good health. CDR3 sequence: CASGLWGAGQPQHF. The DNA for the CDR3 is TGTGCTAGTGGTTTGTGGGGGGCAGGTCAGCCCCAGCATTTT.